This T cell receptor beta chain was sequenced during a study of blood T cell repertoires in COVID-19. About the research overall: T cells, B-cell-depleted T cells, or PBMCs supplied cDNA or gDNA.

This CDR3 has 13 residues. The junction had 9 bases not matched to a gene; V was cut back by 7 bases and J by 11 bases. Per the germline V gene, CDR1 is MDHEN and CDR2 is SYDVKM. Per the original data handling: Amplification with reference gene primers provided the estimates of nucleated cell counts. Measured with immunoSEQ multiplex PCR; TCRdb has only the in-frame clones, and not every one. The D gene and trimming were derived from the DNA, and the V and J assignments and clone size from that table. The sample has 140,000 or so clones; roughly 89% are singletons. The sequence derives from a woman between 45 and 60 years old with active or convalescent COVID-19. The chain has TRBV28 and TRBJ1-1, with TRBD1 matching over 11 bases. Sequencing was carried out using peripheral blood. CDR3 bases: TGTGCCAGCACGGACAGGGGGCAGGTGGAGGCTTTCTTT. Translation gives CASTDRGQVEAFF.